This is a list of T cell receptor beta chains from one sample in a study of T cell responses to AZD1222 COVID-19 vaccine. Using immunoSEQ multiplex PCR, the repertoire was profiled, and TCRdb retains in-frame clones only, with some absent. The data hold 130,000 to 150,000 clones, with 70% to 90% observed a single time. The material sequenced was peripheral blood, taken on day 0 of AZD1222 vaccination. These receptors were taken from an adult in good health. Each CDR3 is given with its conserved first and last residue. The D gene is left open where the match is weak. Rows give clone size only sometimes, using once, few, many, or a class for an expanded clone.

len: 15; abundance: NA; v_gene: TRBV27; j_gene: TRBJ1-6; d_gene: NA; CDR3aa: CASSHTGRGNSPLHF; CDR3nt: TGTGCCAGCAGCCACACCGGACGGGGGAATTCACCCCTCCACTTT
len: 14; abundance: NA; v_gene: TRBV7-3; j_gene: TRBJ2-7; d_gene: NA; CDR3aa: CASSSYTAPYEQYF; CDR3nt: TGTGCCAGCAGCTCATACACGGCCCCCTACGAGCAGTACTTC
len: 17; abundance: NA; v_gene: TRBV7-6; j_gene: TRBJ2-2; d_gene: TRBD2; CDR3aa: CASSPLAGGPGTGELFF; CDR3nt: TGTGCCAGCAGCCCCTTAGCGGGAGGGCCAGGAACCGGGGAGCTGTTTTTT
len: 13; abundance: NA; v_gene: TRBV12-3/TRBV12-4; j_gene: TRBJ2-5; d_gene: TRBD1; CDR3aa: CASRRDSQETQYF; CDR3nt: TGTGCCAGCAGGAGGGACAGTCAAGAGACCCAGTACTTC
len: 12; abundance: NA; v_gene: TRBV6-2/TRBV6-3; j_gene: TRBJ2-7; d_gene: NA; CDR3aa: CASSYTGYEQYF; CDR3nt: TGTGCCAGCAGTTACACCGGTTACGAGCAGTACTTC
len: 14; abundance: once; v_gene: TRBV5-4; j_gene: TRBJ2-5; d_gene: NA; CDR3aa: CASRDGQNQETQYF; CDR3nt: TGTGCCAGCAGGGATGGACAAAACCAAGAGACCCAGTACTTC
len: 15; abundance: NA; v_gene: TRBV10-3; j_gene: TRBJ1-1; d_gene: NA; CDR3aa: CAISEAQHRNTEAFF; CDR3nt: TGTGCCATCAGTGAGGCTCAGCACAGGAACACTGAAGCTTTCTTT
len: 17; abundance: NA; v_gene: TRBV27; j_gene: TRBJ2-1; d_gene: NA; CDR3aa: CASSGVGTSISYNEQFF; CDR3nt: TGTGCCAGCAGTGGGGTCGGGACTTCAATTTCCTACAATGAGCAGTTCTTC
len: 15; abundance: NA; v_gene: TRBV7-2; j_gene: TRBJ2-7; d_gene: NA; CDR3aa: CASSLASGGTYEQYF; CDR3nt: TGTGCCAGCAGCTTAGCGTCGGGTGGAACCTACGAGCAGTACTTC
len: 16; abundance: NA; v_gene: TRBV9; j_gene: TRBJ1-5; d_gene: NA; CDR3aa: CASSVDPGGGNQPQHF; CDR3nt: TGTGCCAGCAGCGTCGATCCGGGGGGAGGCAATCAGCCCCAGCATTTT
len: 15; abundance: once; v_gene: TRBV3-1/TRBV3-2; j_gene: TRBJ2-5; d_gene: NA; CDR3aa: CASSLRGQKAGTQYF; CDR3nt: TGTGCCAGCAGCCTCCGGGGCCAAAAAGCAGGGACCCAGTACTTC
len: 11; abundance: once; v_gene: TRBV30; j_gene: TRBJ2-5; d_gene: NA; CDR3aa: CAWIQGGTQYF; CDR3nt: TGTGCCTGGATTCAGGGAGGGACCCAGTACTTC
len: 16; abundance: NA; v_gene: TRBV12-1; j_gene: TRBJ1-5; d_gene: NA; CDR3aa: CASSPDRGHWPQPQHF; CDR3nt: TGTGCCAGCAGCCCTGACAGGGGCCATTGGCCCCAGCCCCAGCATTTT
len: 14; abundance: NA; v_gene: TRBV5-4; j_gene: TRBJ1-4; d_gene: TRBD1; CDR3aa: CATKRDRASEKLFF; CDR3nt: TGTGCCACCAAAAGGGACAGGGCGTCGGAAAAACTGTTTTTT
len: 16; abundance: NA; v_gene: TRBV24-1; j_gene: TRBJ2-2; d_gene: NA; CDR3aa: CATSDPGRASAGELFF; CDR3nt: TGTGCCACCAGTGACCCCGGGCGGGCGTCGGCCGGGGAGCTGTTTTTT
len: 16; abundance: NA; v_gene: TRBV6-5; j_gene: TRBJ1-2; d_gene: TRBD1; CDR3aa: CASSYSDRGRGYGYTF; CDR3nt: TGTGCCAGCAGTTACTCGGACAGGGGACGAGGCTATGGCTACACCTTC
len: 15; abundance: few; v_gene: TRBV28; j_gene: TRBJ2-1; d_gene: NA; CDR3aa: CASTPGTGYYNEQFF; CDR3nt: TGTGCCAGCACCCCAGGAACAGGGTACTACAATGAGCAGTTCTTC
len: 13; abundance: NA; v_gene: TRBV3-1/TRBV3-2; j_gene: TRBJ1-6; d_gene: NA; CDR3aa: CASSLSGNSPLHF; CDR3nt: TGTGCCAGCAGCTTGTCGGGTAATTCACCCCTCCACTTT
len: 15; abundance: NA; v_gene: TRBV7-2; j_gene: TRBJ2-1; d_gene: NA; CDR3aa: CASSLGFQSYNEQFF; CDR3nt: TGTGCCAGCAGCTTAGGTTTCCAATCCTACAATGAGCAGTTCTTC
len: 14; abundance: NA; v_gene: TRBV6-2/TRBV6-3; j_gene: TRBJ1-4; d_gene: NA; CDR3aa: CASSYFRWREKLFF; CDR3nt: TGTGCCAGCAGTTACTTCCGGTGGAGAGAGAAACTGTTTTTT
len: 16; abundance: NA; v_gene: TRBV5-6; j_gene: TRBJ2-1; d_gene: TRBD2; CDR3aa: CASSTRTSRWVDEQFF; CDR3nt: TGTGCCAGCAGCACCCGGACTAGCAGGTGGGTCGATGAGCAGTTCTTC
len: 15; abundance: NA; v_gene: TRBV28; j_gene: TRBJ2-3; d_gene: NA; CDR3aa: CASSPILASTDTQYF; CDR3nt: TGTGCCAGCAGTCCCATACTAGCTAGCACAGATACGCAGTATTTT
len: 11; abundance: NA; v_gene: TRBV6-5; j_gene: TRBJ2-3; d_gene: NA; CDR3aa: CATTPDTTQYF; CDR3nt: TGTGCCACGACCCCGGATACAACGCAGTATTTT
len: 12; abundance: NA; v_gene: TRBV28; j_gene: TRBJ2-1; d_gene: NA; CDR3aa: CASRLDSLRQFF; CDR3nt: TGTGCCAGCAGACTAGACTCCTTGAGGCAGTTCTTC
len: 15; abundance: NA; v_gene: TRBV7-9; j_gene: TRBJ1-1; d_gene: NA; CDR3aa: CASSLGRGGDTEAFF; CDR3nt: TGTGCCAGCAGCTTAGGGAGGGGAGGGGACACTGAAGCTTTCTTT
len: 13; abundance: NA; v_gene: TRBV10-3; j_gene: TRBJ2-3; d_gene: NA; CDR3aa: CAISLASPDTQYF; CDR3nt: TGTGCCATCAGTCTAGCTTCACCGGATACGCAGTATTTT
len: 15; abundance: NA; v_gene: TRBV19; j_gene: TRBJ1-5; d_gene: NA; CDR3aa: CASSRDRNSNQPQHF; CDR3nt: TGTGCCAGTAGCCGCGACAGAAATAGCAATCAGCCCCAGCATTTT
len: 15; abundance: NA; v_gene: TRBV3-1/TRBV3-2; j_gene: TRBJ1-4; d_gene: TRBD1; CDR3aa: CASSQYRGLDEKLFF; CDR3nt: TGTGCCAGCAGCCAGTACAGGGGGTTGGATGAAAAACTGTTTTTT
len: 15; abundance: NA; v_gene: TRBV27; j_gene: TRBJ2-1; d_gene: NA; CDR3aa: CASSYLASRYNEQFF; CDR3nt: TGTGCCAGCAGTTACCTAGCTTCGAGATACAATGAGCAGTTCTTC
len: 13; abundance: NA; v_gene: TRBV5-1; j_gene: TRBJ1-2; d_gene: NA; CDR3aa: CASSFDPNYGYTF; CDR3nt: TGCGCCAGCAGCTTCGATCCTAACTATGGCTACACCTTC
len: 13; abundance: NA; v_gene: TRBV27; j_gene: TRBJ2-1; d_gene: NA; CDR3aa: CASSRNPGDEQFF; CDR3nt: TGTGCCAGCAGCCGCAATCCGGGGGATGAGCAGTTCTTC
len: 14; abundance: NA; v_gene: TRBV11-2; j_gene: TRBJ1-2; d_gene: TRBD1; CDR3aa: CASSSGTGGNGYTF; CDR3nt: TGTGCCAGCAGCTCCGGGACAGGGGGCAACGGCTACACCTTC
len: 15; abundance: NA; v_gene: TRBV7-2; j_gene: TRBJ2-2; d_gene: TRBD1; CDR3aa: CASSLGQGRVGELFF; CDR3nt: TGTGCCAGCAGCTTGGGACAGGGACGGGTCGGGGAGCTGTTTTTT
len: 13; abundance: NA; v_gene: TRBV19; j_gene: TRBJ1-6; d_gene: NA; CDR3aa: CASTPSLGSPLHF; CDR3nt: TGTGCCAGTACCCCCAGCCTGGGTTCACCCCTCCACTTT
len: 13; abundance: once; v_gene: TRBV7-3; j_gene: TRBJ2-5; d_gene: NA; CDR3aa: CASSPHYGETQYF; CDR3nt: TGTGCCAGCAGCCCTCATTATGGGGAGACCCAGTACTTC
len: 18; abundance: NA; v_gene: TRBV7-2; j_gene: TRBJ2-2; d_gene: TRBD1; CDR3aa: CASSSVPPGQGATGELFF; CDR3nt: TGTGCCAGCAGCTCAGTTCCTCCGGGACAGGGGGCGACCGGGGAGCTGTTTTTT
len: 15; abundance: few; v_gene: TRBV5-4; j_gene: TRBJ2-1; d_gene: TRBD2; CDR3aa: CASSSLAGAYNEQFF; CDR3nt: TGTGCCAGCAGCTCACTAGCGGGAGCATACAATGAGCAGTTCTTC
len: 15; abundance: NA; v_gene: TRBV7-3; j_gene: TRBJ1-2; d_gene: TRBD1; CDR3aa: CASSRGQGRMYGYTF; CDR3nt: TGTGCCAGCAGCCGCGGACAGGGCAGGATGTATGGCTACACCTTC
len: 15; abundance: NA; v_gene: TRBV5-4; j_gene: TRBJ1-2; d_gene: NA; CDR3aa: CASSTGRDLNYGYTF; CDR3nt: TGTGCCAGCAGCACGGGACGGGATCTTAACTATGGCTACACCTTC
len: 15; abundance: NA; v_gene: TRBV19; j_gene: TRBJ2-1; d_gene: NA; CDR3aa: CASSETTGLMNEQFF; CDR3nt: TGTGCCAGTAGTGAGACGACGGGACTTATGAATGAGCAGTTCTTC
len: 14; abundance: once; v_gene: TRBV16; j_gene: TRBJ2-3; d_gene: NA; CDR3aa: CASSQSVASYTQYF; CDR3nt: TGTGCCAGCAGCCAATCCGTAGCTTCTTATACGCAGTATTTT
len: 13; abundance: NA; v_gene: TRBV29-1; j_gene: TRBJ2-7; d_gene: TRBD1; CDR3aa: CSVSGQGRYEQYF; CDR3nt: TGCAGCGTCTCGGGACAGGGCCGATACGAGCAGTACTTC
len: 10; abundance: NA; v_gene: TRBV20-1; j_gene: TRBJ1-4; d_gene: NA; CDR3aa: CSANRDKLFF; CDR3nt: TGCAGTGCTAACCGGGACAAACTGTTTTTT
len: 16; abundance: NA; v_gene: TRBV6-5; j_gene: TRBJ1-1; d_gene: NA; CDR3aa: CASSYSDRPRGTEAFF; CDR3nt: TGTGCCAGCAGTTACTCGGATAGGCCGCGGGGCACTGAAGCTTTCTTT
len: 15; abundance: NA; v_gene: TRBV4-2; j_gene: TRBJ2-2; d_gene: TRBD1; CDR3aa: CASRDWTGATGELFF; CDR3nt: TGTGCCAGCAGGGATTGGACAGGGGCCACCGGGGAGCTGTTTTTT
len: 13; abundance: NA; v_gene: TRBV7-2; j_gene: TRBJ2-7; d_gene: TRBD2; CDR3aa: CASSLAELAEQYF; CDR3nt: TGTGCCAGCAGCTTAGCGGAACTAGCGGAGCAGTACTTC
len: 13; abundance: NA; v_gene: TRBV5-1; j_gene: TRBJ2-7; d_gene: NA; CDR3aa: CASSSELAYEQYF; CDR3nt: TGCGCCAGCTCCTCAGAACTAGCCTACGAGCAGTACTTC
len: 14; abundance: once; v_gene: TRBV19; j_gene: TRBJ2-6; d_gene: NA; CDR3aa: CASTPGSGANVLTF; CDR3nt: TGTGCCAGTACCCCAGGGTCTGGGGCCAACGTCCTGACTTTC
len: 14; abundance: NA; v_gene: TRBV6-2/TRBV6-3; j_gene: TRBJ1-2; d_gene: TRBD1; CDR3aa: CASSYADRIYGYTF; CDR3nt: TGTGCCAGCAGTTACGCGGACAGGATCTATGGCTACACCTTC
len: 13; abundance: NA; v_gene: TRBV10-3; j_gene: TRBJ1-4; d_gene: TRBD1; CDR3aa: CATRGQGGEKLFF; CDR3nt: TGTGCCACGCGGGGACAGGGAGGCGAAAAACTGTTTTTT
len: 16; abundance: NA; v_gene: TRBV5-1; j_gene: TRBJ2-2; d_gene: NA; CDR3aa: CASSLGVSPNTGELFF; CDR3nt: TGCGCCAGCAGCTTGGGAGTTAGTCCGAACACCGGGGAGCTGTTTTTT
len: 16; abundance: NA; v_gene: TRBV28; j_gene: TRBJ2-1; d_gene: NA; CDR3aa: CASRGEGGYLRDEQFF; CDR3nt: TGTGCCAGCAGAGGGGAAGGAGGCTACCTACGCGATGAGCAGTTCTTC
len: 17; abundance: once; v_gene: TRBV6-4; j_gene: TRBJ2-3; d_gene: TRBD1; CDR3aa: CASSENGPGQGSDTQYF; CDR3nt: TGTGCCAGCAGTGAGAACGGTCCGGGACAGGGGTCAGATACGCAGTATTTT
len: 14; abundance: NA; v_gene: TRBV5-6; j_gene: TRBJ1-1; d_gene: TRBD1; CDR3aa: CASSLAARGTEAFF; CDR3nt: TGTGCCAGCAGCTTGGCGGCCAGGGGGACTGAAGCTTTCTTT